One and the same sample provided the 23 T cell receptor beta chains below, sequenced in a study of cytomegalovirus exposure and HLA in healthy donors. PCR employed 60 Vbeta and 13 Jbeta primers. Assay used: immunoSEQ multiplex PCR; TCRdb lists only in-frame clones, some missing. This listing includes about 150,000 clones. The sample consisted of PBMCs. The receptors come from a woman between 50 and 59 years old in good health and CMV-seronegative.

The chain employs TRBV28 and TRBJ1-2; TRBD1 agrees at 9 bases. The CDR3 length is 16 residues. Germline CDR1 MDHEN, CDR2 SYDVKM. V dropped 6 bases and J dropped 6; count of bases not matched to a gene: 14. DNA for the CDR3: TGTGCCAGCAGATCCACCTACTCACAGGGGGCTGATGGCTACACCTTC. This codes for CASRSTYSQGADGYTF.

This rearrangement joins TRBV7-2 to TRBJ1-4; D gene unclear. This CDR3 spans 13 amino acids. V dropped 1 base and J dropped 7 bases, with 7 bases sitting between them. From germline, CDR1 is SGHTA and CDR2 FQGNSA. The DNA for the CDR3 is TGTGCCAGCAGCTTAGGGCTCCTTGAAAAACTGTTTTTT. Encoded protein: CASSLGLLEKLFF.

The chain joins TRBV28 to TRBJ1-5; TRBD1 aligns across 7 bases. Germline CDR1 is MDHEN and CDR2 is SYDVKM. The length of the CDR3 is 15 residues. J lost 5 bases, V lost 4 bases, and 8 bases had no gene match. The chain's CDR3 is CASSSVDRNYQPQHF. DNA for the CDR3: TGTGCCAGCAGTTCCGTGGACAGGAACTATCAGCCCCAGCATTTT.

The CDR3 DNA is TGCGCCAGCAGCCAAAGGACTAGCGGAAATGAGCAGTTCTTC. Translated, it gives CASSQRTSGNEQFF. The chain carries TRBV4-3 and TRBJ2-1, with TRBD2 identical over 10 bases. Germline trimming cut 2 bases from V and 7 bases from J; bases unmatched to any gene: 2. The germline gives CDR1 LGHNA, CDR2 YSLEER. The CDR3 totals 14 residues.

This chain uses TRBV5-1 with TRBJ2-7; D not certain. V lost 2 bases, J lost 4 bases, and 7 bases lay in between. The V gene's germline CDR1 is SGHRS and CDR2 YFSETQ. CDR3 length equals 12 residues. In DNA form, the CDR3 reads TGCGCCAGCAGCTTAAGAGAGTACGAGCAGTACTTC. Its protein is CASSLREYEQYF.

V usage is TRBV5-1 and J usage is TRBJ2-2; D gene uncertain. The CDR3 length is 13 residues. Germline CDR1 SGHRS, CDR2 YFSETQ. Trimming took 8 bases from V and 4 from J, leaving 12 bases between them. The CDR3 coding sequence is TGCGCCAGTACTTACTCGCCCACCGGGGAGCTGTTTTTT. Translating gives CASTYSPTGELFF.

This chain uses TRBV7-9 with TRBJ2-2, with D possibly TRBD2 on 5 matching bases. V lost 5 bases, J lost 7 bases, and 8 bases lay in between. The CDR3 runs 12 residues. Germline V CDR1 and CDR2: SEHNR, FQNEAQ (reference sequence). CDR3 amino acids: CASSGSGGELFF. CDR3 bases: TGTGCCAGCAGCGGGAGTGGCGGGGAGCTGTTTTTT.

This chain uses TRBV7-6 with TRBJ1-6; D call uncertain. CDR1 is SGHVS, CDR2 FNYEAQ, per germline. The CDR3 spans 16 residues. V was cut by 6 bases and J by 0 bases, with 12 bases left in between. The CDR3 reads CASSADGSSYNSPLHF. In DNA, the CDR3 is TGTGCCAGCAGTGCTGACGGGAGCTCCTATAATTCACCCCTCCACTTT.

The DNA for the CDR3 is TGTGCCAGCAGCCGTGAATCGCGGGGTAGCACTGAAGCTTTCTTT. It encodes CASSRESRGSTEAFF. The chain joins TRBV5-4 to TRBJ1-1; D is ambiguous. The CDR3 contains 15 residues. CDR1 and CDR2 from the germline V gene are SGHNT and YYREEE (reference sequence). V dropped 4 bases and J dropped 4 bases, with 17 bases sitting between them.

The chain uses TRBV11-1 and TRBJ1-1, with a weak D call TRBD1 (5 bases). Germline V CDR1 and CDR2: SGHAT, FQDESV (reference sequence). Trimming took off 4 bases at V and 1 base at J, with 10 bases between the two ends. The CDR3 runs to 14 residues. The CDR3 DNA sequence: TGTGCCAGCAGCTCCAGCGGGGGGAACACTGAAGCTTTCTTT. Its protein is CASSSSGGNTEAFF.

This chain joins TRBV28 and TRBJ2-1, with 9 bases lining up with TRBD1. CDR1 and CDR2 from the germline V gene are MDHEN and SYDVKM. The CDR3 sequence is 13 residues long. J lost 4 bases, V lost 8 bases, and 3 bases had no gene match. CDR3 amino acids: CASLGTGYNEQFF. CDR3 nucleotide sequence: TGTGCCAGCCTTGGGACAGGGTACAATGAGCAGTTCTTC. Drawing the rest from reference TRBV28 and TRBJ2-1, the complete variable domain is DVKVTQSSRYLVKRTGEKVFLECVQDMDHENMFWYRQDPGLGLRLIYFSYDVKMKEKGDIPEGYSVSREKKERFSLILESASTNQTSMYLCASLGTGYNEQFFGPGTRLTVL.

The chain links TRBV5-1 to TRBJ1-1, with D maybe TRBD1 (5 bases). V was clipped by 1 base and J by 2 bases, with 12 bases between them. This CDR3 comprises 15 residues. Germline CDR1 is SGHRS and CDR2 is YFSETQ. This CDR3 reads CASSLIIRGNTEAFF. CDR3 coding DNA: TGCGCCAGCAGCTTGATAATAAGGGGAAACACTGAAGCTTTCTTT.

The J gene is TRBJ2-7, the V gene TRBV7-9; D is undetermined. CDR1 is SEHNR, CDR2 FQNEAQ, per germline (reference sequence). This CDR3 spans 13 amino acids. Trimming shortened V by 10 bases and J by 0 bases, and 13 bases separated the two germline ends. This CDR3 is CATLGPSSYEQYF. The DNA for the CDR3 is TGTGCCACCCTGGGCCCGAGCTCCTACGAGCAGTACTTC.

The J gene is TRBJ2-1, the V gene TRBV19, with a weak D call TRBD1 (5 bases). Trimming pared 6 bases from V and 7 bases from J, leaving 16 bases between. This CDR3 has 14 amino acids. Germline V lookup: CDR1 LNHDA, CDR2 SQIVND (reference sequence). The CDR3 coding sequence is TGTGCCAGTAGCCATACCTGGGGCGTGAATGAGCAGTTCTTC. Its translation: CASSHTWGVNEQFF.

The chain combines TRBV5-1 with TRBJ2-1; the D gene is possibly TRBD2 (5 bases). The CDR3 sequence is 16 residues long. CDR1 and CDR2 from the germline V gene are SGHRS and YFSETQ. With 5 bases removed from V and 4 bases from J, the gap between germline ends came to 19 bases. CDR3 nucleotides: TGCGCCAGCAGTTCGGTCCTAGCATCTGCGTACAATGAGCAGTTCTTC. Protein product: CASSSVLASAYNEQFF.

The V and J genes are TRBV5-6 and TRBJ2-1; D gene unclear. Germline V CDR1 and CDR2: SGHDT, YYEEEE. Trimming removed 4 bases at V and 0 bases at J, with 11 bases between. The CDR3 has 15 amino acids. CDR3 protein: CASSLGLGSYNEQFF. The CDR3 coding sequence is TGTGCCAGCAGCCTGGGTCTCGGCTCCTACAATGAGCAGTTCTTC.

V and J are TRBV6-5 and TRBJ2-7; 9 bases agree with TRBD2. The V gene end was trimmed by 4 bases and the J gene end by 4 bases; junction bases not matched to a gene: 2. CDR1 and CDR2 from the germline V gene are MNHEY and SVGAGI. The CDR3 sequence is 13 residues long. Written as DNA, the CDR3 is TGTGCCAGCAGTTTTAGCGGGAGTTACGAGCAGTACTTC. This sequence encodes CASSFSGSYEQYF.

The chain uses TRBV7-2 and TRBJ2-3, with 10 nucleotides matching TRBD1. The V gene end was trimmed by 8 bases and the J gene end by 2 bases; junction bases not matched to a gene: 7. The germline V gene encodes CDR1 SGHTA and CDR2 FQGNSA. There are 15 residues in the CDR3. DNA of the CDR3: TGTGCCAGCGGGGATCGACAGGGGGCCACAGATACGCAGTATTTT. It encodes CASGDRQGATDTQYF.

J is TRBJ2-1 and V is TRBV6-5, with 12 bases matching TRBD2. This CDR3 is 16 amino acids long. Per the germline V gene, CDR1 is MNHEY and CDR2 is SVGAGI. Trimming at V came to 4 bases and at J to 4 bases, leaving 5 bases not matched to a gene. The CDR3 region is CASSSLAGGLYNEQFF. The CDR3 coding sequence is TGTGCCAGCAGTTCCCTAGCGGGAGGGTTATACAATGAGCAGTTCTTC.

The DNA for the CDR3 is TGTGCCAGCTCACCGGGACAGTTCTCTGGAAACACCATATATTTT. Its translation is CASSPGQFSGNTIYF. The chain carries TRBV18 and TRBJ1-3; TRBD1 matches at 7 bases. Trimming cost V 3 bases and J 0 bases; bases outside gene matches: 2. This CDR3 region has 15 residues. Germline V CDR1 and CDR2: KGHSH, LQKENI.

J is TRBJ2-2 and V is TRBV11-3; D ambiguous. Germline V gene sequence: CDR1 SGHNT, CDR2 YENEEA. Trimming removed 3 bases from V and 4 bases from J, with 18 bases in between. CDR3 length: 17 amino acids. The CDR3 reads CASSLAPVFSPTGELFF. Here the CDR3 DNA reads TGTGCCAGCAGCTTGGCCCCAGTATTCTCTCCCACCGGGGAGCTGTTTTTT.

V is TRBV6-4 and J is TRBJ1-2; TRBD1 matches at 9 bases. Germline-derived CDR1 and CDR2 are MRHNA and SNTAGT. The junction had 5 bases not matched to a gene; V was cut back by 0 bases and J by 6 bases. CDR3 size: 15 residues. The CDR3 DNA reads as TGTGCCAGCAGTGACTCAGAACAGGGGGCTGATGGCTACACCTTC. This encodes CASSDSEQGADGYTF.

The rearrangement uses TRBV9 and TRBJ1-2; D is unresolved. Deletions cut 5 bases from V and 4 bases from J, with 18 bases between. This CDR3 is 15 amino acids long. CDR1 SGDLS and CDR2 YYNGEE come from the germline V gene. CDR3 in DNA: TGTGCCAGCAGTACTCAGGCGGGGTCAGGCTATGGCTACACCTTC. Translating it yields CASSTQAGSGYGYTF.